A selection of T cell receptor beta chains follows, all from one sample in a study of long-term antiretroviral therapy in people with HIV. The repertoire was sequenced with immunoSEQ multiplex PCR; TCRdb's copy has only in-frame clones and lacks some. The sample contains some 47,000 clones, 90% to 95% of which appear only once. The sequencing used unsorted PBMCs, collected 3.7 years after starting antiretroviral therapy. The receptors come from a woman aged 45-59 years with HIV. The CDR3 runs from the conserved cysteine through the conserved F or W. The D gene is left open where the match is weak. Expanded clones are given a class, and other clones once, few, many or no size at all.

>TRBV19|NA|NA|TRBJ2-7
TGTGCCAGTAGTATAGGGGGAGTCGGCTACGAGCAGTACTTC
CASSIGGVGYEQYF
>TRBV15|NA|NA|TRBJ1-3
TGTGCCACCAGCAGGCCCCCCCTCGGGATCTCCTCTGGAAACACCATATATTTT
CATSRPPLGISSGNTIYF
>TRBV5-6|NA|NA|TRBJ1-5
TGTGCCAGCAGCTTGGGGGACATCGACTCAGATAGCAATCAGCCCCAGCATTTT
CASSLGDIDSDSNQPQHF
>TRBV7-2|NA|NA|TRBJ1-3
TGTGCCAGCAGCTTAAATTCACTGACTGGAAACACCATATATTTT
CASSLNSLTGNTIYF
>TRBV11-2|NA|TRBD1|TRBJ1-2
TGTGCCAGCAGCAAACAGGGGATGGACTATGGCTACACCTTC
CASSKQGMDYGYTF
>TRBV7-2|NA|NA|TRBJ2-1
TGTGCCAGCAGCTTAGGGCCTCTAGCGATGAGCTCCTACAATGAGCAGTTCTTC
CASSLGPLAMSSYNEQFF
>TRBV19|NA|NA|TRBJ2-7
TGTGCCAGTAGTATAGGTCTAGCAGCCTACGAGCAGTACTTC
CASSIGLAAYEQYF
>TRBV6-5|NA|TRBD1|TRBJ2-3
TGTGCCAGCAGGCCCGGGACAGCCCACACAGATACGCAGTATTTT
CASRPGTAHTDTQYF
>TRBV4-3|NA|NA|TRBJ2-2
TGCGCCAGCAGCCAAGATCTAGCCGGGGAGCTGTTTTTT
CASSQDLAGELFF
>TRBV9|NA|TRBD2|TRBJ2-7
TGTGCCAGCAGCGTAGTGGATGCGGGGGGCAACTCCTACGAGCAGTACTTC
CASSVVDAGGNSYEQYF
>TRBV7-9|NA|TRBD1|TRBJ2-5
TGTGCCAGCAGCTTCGGGGACAGGGGGTACCAAGAGACCCAGTACTTC
CASSFGDRGYQETQYF
>TRBV4-2|NA|NA|TRBJ2-1
TGTGCCAGCAGCCAAGTTCGTTCGGGGGGCCTAAATGAGCAGTTCTTC
CASSQVRSGGLNEQFF
>TRBV29-1|NA|NA|TRBJ1-1
TGCAGCGTTCTCCGCGTAAACACTGAAGCTTTCTTT
CSVLRVNTEAFF
>TRBV27|NA|TRBD1|TRBJ2-5
TGTGCCAGCAGTTTAACGGACAGGGAGCAAGAGACCCAGTACTTC
CASSLTDREQETQYF
>TRBV5-4|NA|TRBD1|TRBJ1-1
TGTGCCTGGGTTGACAGGGATAGCACTGAAGCTTTCTTT
CAWVDRDSTEAFF
>TRBV6-5|NA|TRBD1|TRBJ2-3
TGTGCCAGCAGTTTGACAGGGGCGACCGGTTCCGATACGCAGTATTTT
CASSLTGATGSDTQYF
>TRBV10-3|NA|TRBD1|TRBJ1-2
TGTGCCATCAGGGGACAGGCGGGACATGGCTACACCTTC
CAIRGQAGHGYTF
>TRBV11-2|NA|NA|TRBJ2-7
TGTGCCAGCAGCTTAGATCGGACGGCCAACGAGCAGTACTTC
CASSLDRTANEQYF
>TRBV5-1|once|NA|TRBJ1-2
TGCGCCAGCAGCTTGGACCCAACCAGTTGGGGCTACACCTTC
CASSLDPTSWGYTF
>TRBV6-6|NA|NA|TRBJ1-1
TGTGCCAGCAGCCCCGTGGGGGGTGAAGCTTTCTTT
CASSPVGGEAFF
>TRBV5-6|NA|NA|TRBJ1-2
TGTGCCAGCAGCTCGTCTCTCCTCGGCTATGGCTACACCTTC
CASSSSLLGYGYTF
>TRBV6-6|once|NA|TRBJ1-2
TGTGCCAGCAGTTACTCGAGGGCTAGGGATGGCTACACCTTC
CASSYSRARDGYTF
>TRBV9|NA|TRBD2|TRBJ2-2
TGTGCCAGCAGCGTAGACCCTTTGCGGGGGGCCCCTTACGAGCTGTTTTTT
CASSVDPLRGAPYELFF
>TRBV6-4|NA|NA|TRBJ2-7
TGTGCCAGCAGTGCGGTAGACGGAGGGGGCGAGCAGTACTTC
CASSAVDGGGEQYF
>TRBV5-5|NA|TRBD1|TRBJ1-5
TGTGCCAGCAGCCTAAGTGGGACAGGGGTACAGCAGCCCCAGCATTTT
CASSLSGTGVQQPQHF
>TRBV7-3|NA|TRBD1|TRBJ2-1
TGTGCCAGCAGCTTAAATCCCGGGACAGCTCAGAATGAGCAGTTCTTC
CASSLNPGTAQNEQFF
>TRBV10-3|NA|TRBD1|TRBJ1-1
TGTGCCATCAGTGGGGGACAGGGGAACACTGAAGCTTTCTTT
CAISGGQGNTEAFF
>TRBV11-2|NA|TRBD2|TRBJ2-2
TGTGCCAGCAGCCCGCCGGGACTAGCTGGCACCGGGGAGCTGTTTTTT
CASSPPGLAGTGELFF
>TRBV19|NA|NA|TRBJ1-2
TGTGCCAGTACCGAGGGGGTGGGCGCCGGCTATGGCTACACCTTC
CASTEGVGAGYGYTF
>TRBV9|NA|TRBD2|TRBJ2-3
TGTGCCAGCAGCTTCCGCGGGGGGGCCACAGATACGCAGTATTTT
CASSFRGGATDTQYF